The clone carrying this T cell receptor beta chain has ten or more counts. Its specificity is unknown. Library preparation tagged each individual cDNA molecule with a unique molecular identifier. As processed by the authors: Per-sample TCR counts ranged from roughly 20,000 to 700,000, median 95,638. TCRdb re-analysed the RACE reads in MiXCR, keeping a single row per CDR3 protein. TCRdb assigned the V and J calls; the authors' analysis was not used. The data contain tens of thousands of distinct CDR3 sequences, 7.5% to 10% of them seen just once; the ten biggest clones take up roughly 15%. This entry is derived from a study of human T cells and chemical hapten exposure. Study-wide points: Given that the donors had alopecia, their immune response may differ from that seen in healthy people. Clustering by CDR3 similarity yielded significantly more large clusters from expanded TCRs than controls.

CDR1 and CDR2 from the germline V gene are SGHAT and FQNNGV. The V and J ends lost 0 bases and 8 bases, in that order; junction bases with no gene match: 6. CDR3 length: 15 amino acids. Time point meaning: patch test 1, 2 weeks after DPC sensitization. Treatment of the sample: therapeutic diphenylcyclopropenone sensitization with weekly scalp DPC. The receptor comes from a woman between 35 and 50 years old with alopecia areata. Some clones in this sample may be carry-over from other donors' samples. This sequence joins TRBV11-2 and TRBJ2-2; 7 nucleotides align to TRBD1. This specimen consisted of whole blood, obtained in connection with sensitization to the hapten diphenylcyclopropenone (DPC). CDR3 in amino acids: CASSLETGYWGELFF. In DNA form, the CDR3 reads TGTGCCAGCAGCTTAGAGACAGGGTATTGGGGGGAGCTGTTTTTT.